The rows below give T cell receptor beta chains drawn from one sample of a study of shared clonotypes between healthy human individuals. The table came from immunoSEQ multiplex PCR; TCRdb's copy has only in-frame clones and leaves some out. The repertoire holds over 2 million clones, with 90% to 95% as singletons. Sequences were obtained from naive CD4+ T cells sorted from blood. The receptors derive from a man aged 18-30 years in good health. The CDR3 runs from the conserved cysteine through the conserved F or W. Each record gives: D gene, J gene, V gene, clone size, CDR3 DNA, CDR3 protein. D genes are given only for firm matches. Expanded clones get a size class; other rows say once, few or many, or leave the size out.

>TRBD1|TRBJ1-1|TRBV6-5|-
TGTGCCGGACGGGGGGACAGGCTTATGAACACTGAAGCTTTCTTT
CAGRGDRLMNTEAFF
>-|TRBJ2-5|TRBV21-1|-
TGTGCCAGCAGCAAAGGAAGACCCGGGACAGGGAGTATACGGGAAGAGACCCAGTACTTC
CASSKGRPGTGSIREETQYF
>TRBD2|TRBJ2-5|TRBV7-8|-
TGTGCCAGCAGCCAGGGACTAGCGGGAGGAGAGACCCAGTACTTC
CASSQGLAGGETQYF
>-|TRBJ2-1|TRBV10-1|-
TGCGCCAGCAGTGAGGGCGGGAACAATGAGCAGTTCTTC
CASSEGGNNEQFF
>-|TRBJ1-1|TRBV18|-
TGTGCCAGCTCACCAGGGACGCCGAACACTGAAGCTTTCTTT
CASSPGTPNTEAFF
>-|TRBJ1-2|TRBV7-9|few
TGTGCCAGCAGCTTAGCAATGTCCTATGGCTACACCTTC
CASSLAMSYGYTF
>-|TRBJ2-6|TRBV7-9|once
TGTGCCAGCAGCGCAGGGAACTCTGGGGCCAACGTCCTGACTTTC
CASSAGNSGANVLTF
>-|TRBJ1-3|TRBV28|-
TGTGCCAGCAGTTCGGGGACTACAGGGGGAAACACCATATATTTT
CASSSGTTGGNTIYF
>-|TRBJ2-4|TRBV27|-
TGTGCCAGCAAGGACAAAAACATTCAGTACTTC
CASKDKNIQYF
>-|TRBJ1-6|TRBV1|once
TGCACCAGCAGCCAAGATGAGGTAGGGGGCAATTCACCCCTCCACTTT
CTSSQDEVGGNSPLHF
>-|TRBJ2-3|TRBV6-1|-
TGTGCCAGCAGTCTGGGGGGTGGAGGGACAGATACGCAGTATTTT
CASSLGGGGTDTQYF
>-|TRBJ1-3|TRBV30|once
TGTGCCTGGAGTCCGTCTAGCTCTGGAAACACCATATATTTT
CAWSPSSSGNTIYF
>TRBD2|TRBJ2-5|TRBV5-1|-
TGCGCCAGCAGCCTCTGGACTAGCGGGGGATCCCAAGAGACCCAGTACTTC
CASSLWTSGGSQETQYF
>-|TRBJ1-5|TRBV5-1|-
TGCGCCAGCAGCTTGGCGGCGGGTAGCAATCAGCCCCAGCATTTT
CASSLAAGSNQPQHF
>-|TRBJ2-2|TRBV27|-
TGTGCCAGCAAGACGGGGAACACTGTCGGGGAGCTGTTTTTT
CASKTGNTVGELFF
>-|TRBJ2-7|TRBV7-2|-
TGTGCCAGCAGCCAAACAGGCCTAACGCCCTACGAGCAGTACTTC
CASSQTGLTPYEQYF
>-|TRBJ1-2|TRBV30|-
TGTGCCTGGAGTTCTTCTTATGGCTACACCTTC
CAWSSSYGYTF
>-|TRBJ1-1|TRBV10-3|-
TGTGCCATCAGTGATAGACAGGCGACGAACACTGAAGCTTTCTTT
CAISDRQATNTEAFF
>-|TRBJ2-7|TRBV27|-
TGTGCCAGCGTAGCCGCGTCCTACGAGCAGTACTTC
CASVAASYEQYF
>-|TRBJ2-2|TRBV11-3|-
TGTGCCAGCAGCTTATCAGGGGACACCGGGGAGCTGTTTTTT
CASSLSGDTGELFF
>TRBD1|TRBJ1-6|TRBV30|once
TGTGCCTGGATGCCCCAGGGGGGATCACCCCTCCACTTT
CAWMPQGGSPLHF
>-|TRBJ2-7|TRBV5-1|-
TGCGCCAGCAGCCCGGGGAGTAGCGGTTACTCCTACGAGCAGTACTTC
CASSPGSSGYSYEQYF
>-|TRBJ2-7|TRBV19|-
TGTGCCAGTAGTTCCGACGGGTACGAGCAGTACTTC
CASSSDGYEQYF
>-|TRBJ1-5|TRBV2|-
TGTGCCAGCAGTGATCCCAGGGTAAGCAATCAGCCCCAGCATTTT
CASSDPRVSNQPQHF
>-|TRBJ2-7|TRBV7-2|-
TGTGCCAGCAGCATCCTTAGGGGGACTTGGGAGGAGCAGTACTTC
CASSILRGTWEEQYF
>-|TRBJ2-7|TRBV29-1|-
TGCAGCGTGGAGTCCGGGACGCCTCCCTACGAGCAGTACTTC
CSVESGTPPYEQYF
>TRBD2|TRBJ2-7|TRBV28|-
TGTGCCAGCAGTCCACCACTAGCGAGTAGTAGCTACGAGCAGTACTTC
CASSPPLASSSYEQYF
>TRBD1|TRBJ1-1|TRBV18|-
TGTGCCAGCTCACCCCACGGACAGGGATCTGAAGCTTTCTTT
CASSPHGQGSEAFF
>-|TRBJ1-2|TRBV30|-
TGTGCCTGGAGTTCAGAGGGGAACGGCTACACCTTC
CAWSSEGNGYTF
>-|TRBJ2-1|TRBV2|-
TGTGCCAGCAGTGACCCGGGACTTACGGCCAGGGATGAGCAGTTCTTC
CASSDPGLTARDEQFF
>TRBD2|TRBJ2-2|TRBV11-1|-
TGTGCCAGCAGATCACTAGCGGGGGGCCTGACCGGGGAGCTGTTTTTT
CASRSLAGGLTGELFF